This T cell receptor beta chain was found in a study of blood T cell repertoires in COVID-19 (dated by TCRdb to the early 2020s). In the study overall: Samples covering the acute and convalescent phases of COVID-19 were provided by collaborators in the United States, Italy and Spain. The material from the prospective study consisted of cDNA or gDNA derived from T cells, B-cell-depleted T cells, or PBMCs. The dataset comprised deeply sampled blood TCRbeta repertoires from subjects exposed to, actively infected with, or recovered from COVID-19. The repertoires were released in a freely available public database meant as a resource for research on the immune response to SARS-CoV-2. The samples were drawn from two sources: the first 160 participants of the ongoing ImmuneRACE study, and 950 to 1,500 subjects contributed by 6 global collaborators. Nearly every sample came with metadata listing a de-identified subject ID, COVID-19 status, age in years and sex. Where available, HLA class I and class II types were obtained from metadata supplied by the sample provider rather than from assay-based typing. Here is what the overall study found, with its caveats: The amount of clinical and demographic metadata varied by source and participant and was provided uncurated.

The CDR3 covers 14 residues, taking in both the cysteine and the valine. The kept DNA is CDR3 alone, 42 bases in frame from the first base. Taken from the germline V gene, the CDR1 and CDR2 loops are MDHEN and SYDVKM. V is clipped by 7 bases and J by 3 bases, and the sequence between their germline boundaries is 16 bases long. The collaborating institutions used their own protocols to collect whole blood in K2EDTA tubes. Collaborator samples were shipped for TCRbeta analysis as frozen whole blood, isolated PBMCs, or DNA extracted from either sample type. TCRbeta CDR3 regions were amplified from genomic DNA using the immunoSEQ Assay, a bias-controlled multiplex PCR. The study's processing was this. The number of nucleated cells in each sample was estimated from the amplification of reference gene primers within the assay. To quantify the absolute abundance of each unique TCRbeta CDR3 rearrangement, sequence reads were collapsed and filtered. For each sample, productive Simpson clonality was calculated as the square root of Simpson's diversity index across productive rearrangements. In its TCRdb copy, this immuneACCESS table keeps in-frame sequences only and misses some clones. Where compared with another copy, unresolved V genes explain less than half of these, and the others have no known cause. That table supplies the V and J calls and clone size; D and trimming were determined from the DNA. The sample table holds approximately 97,000 clones, of which around nine tenths were seen once. About 3% of the sample belongs to the ten largest clones.

Notes on this clone: No antigen is known for it. The sample holds no much larger clone one base away, and base qualities are not on file.

The sample was peripheral blood. This chain joins TRBV28 to TRBJ2-7; 5 matching bases give a weak D call of TRBD1. This TCR came from a man aged 45-65 years with active or convalescent COVID-19. The DNA is as follows: TGTGCCAGCACCCAAGGGGCCAGCAGCTACGAGCAGTACGTC. Protein translation: CASTQGASSYEQYV.